The 21 T cell receptor beta chains given below trace back to one sample, sequenced in a study of Ad26.COV2.S vaccination and SARS-CoV-2 variants. The treatment denotes: some 20 received Ad26.COV2.S at low or high dose, single or two shots; about 5 received placebo; per-sample allocation not given. Vaccine and placebo recipients were sampled on day 63 after the first injection. Clones were read by immunoSEQ multiplex PCR, and TCRdb kept only the in-frame ones, dropping some. The sample consists of roughly 380,000 clones, 88% of them appearing once. The specimen was peripheral blood, collected in a trial of Ad26.COV2.S vaccine versus placebo. These TCRs come from a person aged 18 to 59 who received the Ad26.COV2.S COVID-19 vaccine or a placebo.

The table lists this clone with a count of one. The rearrangement links TRBV7-2 to TRBJ2-1; D is possibly TRBD2 (7 bases). V was shortened by 6 bases and J by 7 bases, with 13 bases between the two germline ends. Germline CDR1 reads SGHTA; CDR2 reads FQGNSA. CDR3 length equals 13 residues. CDR3 sequence: CASSLGGRNEQFF. The CDR3 DNA sequence: TGTGCCAGCAGTCTGGGGGGGCGGAATGAGCAGTTCTTC.

The chain links TRBV6-5 to TRBJ2-1; 7 bases map to TRBD1. Per the germline V gene, CDR1 is MNHEY and CDR2 is SVGAGI. V shed 2 bases, J shed 8 bases, and the junction held 9 bases outside the gene matches. The CDR3 is 15 amino acids. The CDR3 protein is CASSYALTGVDEQFF. The CDR3 coding sequence is TGTGCCAGCAGTTACGCACTAACAGGGGTTGATGAGCAGTTCTTC.

The chain combines TRBV19 with TRBJ2-7; D is unresolved. Per germline, CDR1 LNHDA and CDR2 SQIVND (reference sequence). The CDR3 covers 11 residues. V dropped 6 bases and J dropped 4 bases, with 7 bases sitting between them. As DNA, the CDR3 is TGTGCCAGTAGCAAGGGTTACGAGCAGTACTTC. Translation: CASSKGYEQYF.

CDR3 sequence (DNA): TGTGCCAGCAGTTTATGGCCCGCCGGAGAGCAGTTCTTC. It is translated as CASSLWPAGEQFF. The V and J genes are TRBV27 and TRBJ2-1; D unresolved. V was cut by 1 base and J by 10 bases, with 11 bases left in between. CDR1 and CDR2 from the germline V gene are MNHEY and SMNVEV (reference sequence). The CDR3 loop spans 13 amino acids.

The chain couples TRBV7-9 to TRBJ1-2; no definite D call. V lost 6 bases and J 2 bases, leaving 10 bases between the germline ends. Germline CDR1 reads SEHNR; CDR2 reads FQNEAQ (reference sequence). CDR3 length: 13 amino acids. The CDR3 DNA is TGTGCCAGCAGTAAGGGAAGGAACTATGGCTACACCTTC. Protein product: CASSKGRNYGYTF.

This chain connects TRBV3-1 (or the pseudogene TRBV3-2) to TRBJ1-1; D uncertain. Germline values: CDR1 LGHDT, CDR2 YNNKEL (reference sequence). Trimming shortened V by 0 bases and J by 3 bases, and 11 bases separated the two germline ends. The CDR3 is 15 residues long. The CDR3 region is CASSQERLMDTEAFF. The CDR3 DNA sequence: TGTGCCAGCAGCCAAGAGAGACTTATGGACACTGAAGCTTTCTTT.

The V call is TRBV9, the J call TRBJ2-7; 7 nucleotides align to TRBD2. From germline, CDR1 is SGDLS and CDR2 YYNGEE. This CDR3 contains 16 residues. The J segment lost 3 bases and the V segment lost 4 bases, leaving 13 bases of the junction unmatched. The chain's CDR3 is CASSPTGTKNRYEQYF. The CDR3, as DNA: TGTGCCAGCAGCCCCACCGGGACTAAGAACCGCTACGAGCAGTACTTC.

This chain links TRBV7-2 with TRBJ2-5; 14 bases agree with TRBD2. This CDR3 has 18 residues. Germline loops: CDR1 SGHTA, CDR2 FQGNSA. J was trimmed by 3 bases and V by 0 bases; bases with no gene match: 6. CDR3 amino acids: CASSLARLAGGREETQYF. The CDR3 DNA reads as TGTGCCAGCAGCTTAGCGCGACTAGCGGGGGGGCGGGAAGAGACCCAGTACTTC.

V and J are TRBV5-1 and TRBJ2-1; the D is unclear. The CDR3 has 12 amino acids. CDR1 and CDR2 (germline): SGHRS, YFSETQ. Trimming took off 1 base at V and 8 bases at J, with 7 bases between the two ends. CDR3: CASSLTAYEQFF. For the CDR3, the DNA is TGCGCCAGCAGCTTGACTGCCTATGAGCAGTTCTTC.

J is TRBJ2-7 and V is TRBV6-5, with D hard to call. The germline CDR1 and CDR2 sequences are MNHEY and SVGAGI. Trimming took 0 bases from V and 5 from J, leaving 8 bases between them. The CDR3 loop spans 13 amino acids. The CDR3 protein is CASSYSSPHEQYF. The CDR3 DNA reads TGTGCCAGCAGTTACTCGAGTCCCCACGAGCAGTACTTC.

This clone has just a few counts. The gene calls are TRBV4-3 and TRBJ1-1; D perhaps matches TRBD1 (5 bases). V lost 0 bases and J lost 0, with 8 bases in between. The CDR3 is 15 amino acids. Germline V gene sequence: CDR1 LGHNA, CDR2 YSLEER. The CDR3 DNA sequence: TGCGCCAGCAGCCAAGATGGGACGGTGAACACTGAAGCTTTCTTT. Its protein is CASSQDGTVNTEAFF.

This clone was observed once. The J gene is TRBJ2-5, the V gene TRBV10-3; weak D call: TRBD2 (6 bases). CDR1 is ENHRY, CDR2 SYGVKD, per germline. This CDR3 contains 13 residues. V lost 6 bases to trimming and J lost 0 bases, with 8 bases between them. The CDR3 sequence: CAIRPGDQETQYF. The CDR3 DNA reads TGTGCCATCAGGCCGGGAGACCAAGAGACCCAGTACTTC.

The chain couples TRBV21-1 to TRBJ1-2. TRBV21-1 is marked as a pseudogene. CDR3 length: 16 amino acids. The CDR3 sequence is CASSKEMRQPRSDYTF. CDR3 DNA: TGTGCCAGCAGCAAAGAGATGCGGCAACCGAGAAGTGACTACACCTTC.

This sequence joins TRBV7-2 and TRBJ1-4, with D unresolved. The V gene's germline CDR1 is SGHTA and CDR2 FQGNSA. This CDR3 has 14 amino acids. The ends were cut back, 5 bases at V and 7 bases at J, with 14 bases in the middle. DNA of the CDR3: TGTGCCAGCAGCGCCGGCCCGGAGCGTGAAAAACTGTTTTTT. It translates to CASSAGPEREKLFF.

The chain joins TRBV28 to TRBJ2-5, with D possibly matching TRBD1 (6 bases). The CDR3 extends over 13 amino acids. Germline V gives CDR1 MDHEN, CDR2 SYDVKM. V lost 8 bases, J lost 1 base, and 11 bases lay in between. The CDR3 region is CASWRTVQETQYF. CDR3 DNA sequence: TGTGCCAGCTGGCGGACAGTCCAAGAGACCCAGTACTTC.

The J gene is TRBJ2-7, the V gene TRBV7-3; no clear D. The CDR3 contains 14 residues. Per the germline V gene, CDR1 is SGHTA and CDR2 is FQGTGA. The germline V and J ends were trimmed by 1 base and 6 bases, with 13 bases remaining between them. As DNA, the CDR3 is TGTGCCAGCAGCTTAAACGGTGGGGTGGGCGAGCAGTACTTC. It translates to CASSLNGGVGEQYF. Supplemented by reference TRBV7-3 and TRBJ2-7, the full variable domain reads GAGVSQTPSNKVTEKGKYVELRCDPISGHTALYWYRQSLGQGPEFLIYFQGTGAADDSGLPNDRFFAVRPEGSVSTLKIQRTERGDSAVYLCASSLNGGVGEQYFGPGTRLTVT.

This clone was seen only a few times. The chain has TRBV28 and TRBJ2-3; 9 positions agree with TRBD1. CDR3 size: 16 residues. V shed 6 bases, J shed 5 bases, and the junction held 12 bases outside the gene matches. Germline V gives CDR1 MDHEN, CDR2 SYDVKM. The CDR3, as DNA: TGTGCCAGCAGCTCTGGGGGGACAGGGTCCGTAGATACGCAGTATTTT. Translating gives CASSSGGTGSVDTQYF.

The gene calls are TRBV7-2 and TRBJ1-5; D is unclear. V dropped 4 bases and J dropped 5 bases, with 21 bases sitting between them. The CDR3 runs 17 residues. Germline lookup yields CDR1 SGHTA and CDR2 FQGNSA. CDR3 in amino acids: CASSSPGQRERDQPQHF. The DNA of the CDR3 is TGTGCCAGCAGCTCCCCAGGTCAGAGGGAGAGGGATCAGCCCCAGCATTTT.

This clone occurred once. The rearrangement uses TRBV28 and TRBJ2-1; 8 bases fit TRBD2. The CDR3 sequence is 16 residues long. Germline V gene data show CDR1 as MDHEN and CDR2 as SYDVKM. Trimming at V came to 3 bases and at J to 0 bases, leaving 4 bases not matched to a gene. The CDR3: CASSFQRGSSYNEQFF. In nucleotides, the CDR3 is TGTGCCAGCAGTTTCCAGCGGGGGAGCTCCTACAATGAGCAGTTCTTC.

This clone turned up a few times. J is TRBJ1-1 and V is TRBV30; TRBD1 matches at 8 bases. J lost 3 bases, V lost 3 bases, and 6 bases had no gene match. Germline V gene sequence: CDR1 GTSNPN, CDR2 SVGIG (reference sequence). The CDR3 runs 14 residues. CDR3 nucleotides: TGTGCCTGGAGAATAGGACAGGGTGACACTGAAGCTTTCTTT. It specifies CAWRIGQGDTEAFF. Combining the CDR3 with reference TRBV30 and TRBJ1-1 gives the whole variable domain SQTIHQWPATLVQPVGSPLSLECTVEGTSNPNLYWYRQAAGRGLQLLFYSVGIGQISSEVPQNLSASRPQDRQFILSSKKLLLSDSGFYLCAWRIGQGDTEAFFGQGTRLTVV.

The chain couples TRBV28 to TRBJ1-6, with TRBD1 matching 8 bases. This CDR3 has 15 residues. V shed 11 bases, J shed 5 bases, and the junction held 11 bases outside the gene matches. CDR1 MDHEN and CDR2 SYDVKM come from the germline V gene. CDR3 sequence reads: CAVTSGQGDNSPLHF. The CDR3 DNA reads as TGTGCCGTAACCTCCGGACAGGGAGATAATTCACCCCTCCACTTT.